Shown below are 22 T cell receptor beta chains from a single sample sequenced in a study of T cells in localized non-small cell lung cancer. Profiling relied on immunoSEQ multiplex PCR, and the TCRdb table lists in-frame clones only, not all of them. The sample records about 41,000 clones, approximately 83% being singletons. Here the sequenced sample was PBMCs, taken before any cancer treatment. The source of these receptors is a man between 40 and 69 years old with stage II lung adenocarcinoma.

V usage is TRBV7-6 and J usage is TRBJ2-3; possible D gene TRBD2, 5 bases. This CDR3 is 15 amino acids long. Germline-derived CDR1 and CDR2 are SGHVS and FNYEAQ. V dropped 3 bases and J dropped 4 bases, with 14 bases sitting between them. For the CDR3, the DNA is TGTGCCAGCAGCTTGGGAGCCCCCCCCGCAGATACGCAGTATTTT. Translated: CASSLGAPPADTQYF.

The chain couples TRBV28 to TRBJ2-1, with D perhaps matching TRBD1 or TRBD2 (5 bases each). The CDR3 contains 16 residues. Germline V gives CDR1 MDHEN, CDR2 SYDVKM. Trimming shortened V by 2 bases and J by 2 bases, and 13 bases separated the two germline ends. The CDR3 loop reads CASSLLGTLAYNEQFF. In DNA form, the CDR3 reads TGTGCCAGCAGTTTACTGGGGACGTTAGCCTACAATGAGCAGTTCTTC.

This rearrangement joins TRBV28 to TRBJ2-7, with no clear D. The CDR3 extends over 12 amino acids. CDR1 and CDR2 (germline): MDHEN, SYDVKM. V was cut by 6 bases and J by 5 bases, with 11 bases left in between. CDR3 protein: CASRPPGHEQYF. The CDR3 DNA reads as TGTGCCAGCAGACCCCCGGGCCACGAGCAGTACTTC. Looking up the rest from reference TRBV28 and TRBJ2-7 gives the full variable domain: DVKVTQSSRYLVKRTGEKVFLECVQDMDHENMFWYRQDPGLGLRLIYFSYDVKMKEKGDIPEGYSVSREKKERFSLILESASTNQTSMYLCASRPPGHEQYFGPGTRLTVT.

V usage is TRBV7-2 and J usage is TRBJ2-5, with TRBD2 matching 12 bases. Per germline, CDR1 SGHTA and CDR2 FQGNSA. The J segment lost 5 bases and the V segment lost 7 bases, leaving 14 bases of the junction unmatched. This CDR3 has 17 residues. CDR3 sequence: CASMRSTSGGGLETQYF. The CDR3 coding sequence is TGTGCCAGCATGAGATCGACTAGCGGGGGAGGTCTGGAGACCCAGTACTTC.

This clone is medium-sized within its sample. The chain has TRBV7-8 and TRBJ2-7; possibly TRBD1 for D (7 bases). Trimming took off 3 bases at V and 7 bases at J, with 10 bases between the two ends. Germline-derived CDR1 and CDR2 are SGHVS and FQNEAQ. This CDR3 has 12 residues. In DNA, the CDR3 is TGTGCCAGCAGCTTGCCAGGGGGGGAGCAGTACTTC. Amino acids: CASSLPGGEQYF.

The chain employs TRBV5-1 and TRBJ1-2; 9 nucleotides agree with TRBD1. CDR1 is SGHRS and CDR2 is YFSETQ in the germline V gene. There are 16 residues in the CDR3. J lost 10 bases, V lost 4 bases, and 17 bases had no gene match. In DNA, the CDR3 is TGCGCCAGCAGCCCCAATGTACAGGGGGCGGAAGGAGACTACACCTTC. This gives the protein CASSPNVQGAEGDYTF.

The chain uses TRBV11-2 and TRBJ2-7; D is unclear. Germline CDR1 SGHAT, CDR2 FQNNGV. With 1 base removed from V and 6 bases from J, the gap between germline ends came to 13 bases. The CDR3 contains 14 residues. The CDR3 spells CASSLVYGVSEQYF. CDR3 nucleotide sequence: TGTGCCAGCAGCTTAGTATATGGGGTCTCCGAGCAGTACTTC.

This chain joins TRBV5-1 and TRBJ1-2; TRBD1 matches 7 bases. The germline CDR1 and CDR2 sequences are SGHRS and YFSETQ. V lost 2 bases and J lost 0; bases outside the gene matches: 7. This CDR3 is 16 amino acids long. Here the CDR3 reads CASSLIGTASNYGYTF. In nucleotides, the CDR3 is TGCGCCAGCAGCTTAATAGGGACAGCTTCTAACTATGGCTACACCTTC.

The rearrangement links TRBV7-9 to TRBJ1-5, with 8 bases lining up with TRBD1. Germline trimming cut 3 bases from V and 6 bases from J; bases unmatched to any gene: 7. The CDR3 length is 15 residues. The germline V gene has CDR1 SEHNR and CDR2 FQNEAQ (reference sequence). CDR3 in DNA: TGTGCCAGCAGCTTTGCGGACAGGGAGGGTCAGCCCCAGCATTTT. Protein: CASSFADREGQPQHF.

The rearrangement joins TRBV7-2 to TRBJ2-5; 9 positions agree with TRBD1. Germline loops: CDR1 SGHTA, CDR2 FQGNSA. The CDR3 contains 16 residues. Trimming cost V 4 bases and J 1 base; bases outside gene matches: 7. The CDR3 region is CASSSTEGQGQETQYF. CDR3 nucleotides: TGTGCCAGCAGCTCAACAGAGGGACAGGGCCAAGAGACCCAGTACTTC.

The rearrangement joins TRBV9 to TRBJ2-3; D gene unclear. V lost 0 bases and J lost 0, with 8 bases in between. This CDR3 comprises 15 residues. CDR1 and CDR2 (germline): SGDLS, YYNGEE. Here the CDR3 DNA reads TGTGCCAGCAGCGTAGTCCCGGACAGCACAGATACGCAGTATTTT. Translating it yields CASSVVPDSTDTQYF.

This clone was seen just once. The chain recombines TRBV9 with TRBJ2-1; 7 bases line up with TRBD2. CDR1 and CDR2 (germline): SGDLS, YYNGEE. This CDR3 region has 17 residues. Losses at the gene ends were 0 bases for V and 1 base for J; bases not matched to a gene: 7. DNA for the CDR3: TGTGCCAGCAGCGTAGTGGGCGGGAGTCCTTCCTACAATGAGCAGTTCTTC. Encoded protein: CASSVVGGSPSYNEQFF.

The V and J genes are TRBV19 and TRBJ2-7; D gene unclear. V gave up 1 base and J gave up 6 bases, with 7 bases separating them. The CDR3 loop spans 12 amino acids. Germline CDR1 is LNHDA and CDR2 is SQIVND (reference sequence). The CDR3 sequence is CASSIGFGEQYF. CDR3 nucleotide sequence: TGTGCCAGTAGTATAGGCTTCGGCGAGCAGTACTTC.

The rearrangement joins TRBV10-3 to TRBJ2-3, with TRBD1 matching 8 bases. This CDR3 comprises 13 residues. Germline V gene lookup returns CDR1 ENHRY and CDR2 SYGVKD. The V segment lost 7 bases and the J segment 2 bases; nucleotides outside the gene matches: 2. The CDR3 DNA follows: TGTGCCATCACGACAGGGGCCACAGATACGCAGTATTTT. This gives the protein CAITTGATDTQYF.

The V call is TRBV29-1, the J call TRBJ1-3; D unclear. The V and J ends lost 8 bases and 4 bases respectively, with 9 bases between them. This CDR3 spans 11 amino acids. Germline CDR1 reads SQVTM; CDR2 reads ANQGSEA. The CDR3 nucleotides are TGCAGCACCCAACAGGGAAACACCATATATTTT. Amino acids: CSTQQGNTIYF.

J is TRBJ2-5 and V is TRBV5-1, with D tentatively TRBD2 (6 bases). CDR3 size: 13 residues. Trimming removed 0 bases at V and 7 bases at J, with 10 bases between. Germline V lookup: CDR1 SGHRS, CDR2 YFSETQ. CDR3 coding DNA: TGCGCCAGCAGCTTGGCGGAGGGGAGGACCCAGTACTTC. It yields the protein CASSLAEGRTQYF.

The gene calls are TRBV6-1 and TRBJ1-1; maybe TRBD1 (5 bases). CDR1 is MNHNS and CDR2 is SASEGT in the germline V gene. V dropped 2 bases and J dropped 1 base, with 11 bases sitting between them. CDR3 length: 15 amino acids. DNA of the CDR3: TGTGCCAGCAGTGAAATGAGGGGCGCGAACACTGAAGCTTTCTTT. This gives the protein CASSEMRGANTEAFF.

This clone occurred once. The chain has TRBV10-3 and TRBJ1-6, with TRBD1 matching over 7 bases. Germline CDR1 and CDR2: ENHRY and SYGVKD. The CDR3 covers 14 residues. Unmatched junction bases numbered 6, after V lost 9 bases and J lost 4 bases. The DNA for the CDR3 is TGTGCCATTTGGACAGGAGGGTATAATTCACCCCTCCACTTT. Its protein is CAIWTGGYNSPLHF.

The chain employs TRBV7-8 and TRBJ2-1; 11 bases map to TRBD1. Trimming removed 5 bases from V and 8 bases from J; junction bases left unmatched: 14. There are 17 residues in the CDR3. Germline CDR1 and CDR2: SGHVS and FQNEAQ. This chain's CDR3 is CASSPNPAGQGAYEQFF. DNA for the CDR3: TGTGCCAGCAGCCCAAACCCAGCCGGACAGGGGGCTTATGAGCAGTTCTTC.

J is TRBJ1-1 and V is TRBV5-4, with D tentatively TRBD1 (6 bases). The CDR3 sequence is 15 residues long. V dropped 6 bases and J dropped 1 base, with 16 bases sitting between them. Germline CDR1 is SGHNT and CDR2 is YYREEE (reference sequence). The CDR3 DNA follows: TGTGCCAGCACTTGGGGGGCAGGATCGAACACTGAAGCTTTCTTT. Translation gives CASTWGAGSNTEAFF.

The rearrangement uses TRBV30 and TRBJ1-1; D gene uncertain. Germline CDR1 is GTSNPN and CDR2 is SVGIG (reference sequence). The CDR3 is 12 residues long. Trimming left V 2 bases short and J 1 base short, with 5 bases between. The DNA of the CDR3 is TGTGCCTGGAGTCCATCGAACACTGAAGCTTTCTTT. Translated, it gives CAWSPSNTEAFF.

The rearrangement uses TRBV5-1 and TRBJ2-7, with 11 bases lining up with TRBD1. Germline CDR1 is SGHRS and CDR2 is YFSETQ. The V and J ends lost 5 bases and 6 bases, in that order; junction bases with no gene match: 4. The CDR3 extends over 13 amino acids. The CDR3 DNA is TGCGCCAGCAGTCTGGGACAGGGGGGCGAGCAGTACTTC. Protein product: CASSLGQGGEQYF. Filled out from reference TRBV5-1 and TRBJ2-7, the complete variable domain reads KAGVTQTPRYLIKTRGQQVTLSCSPISGHRSVSWYQQTPGQGLQFLFEYFSETQRNKGNFPGRFSGRQFSNSRSEMNVSTLELGDSALYLCASSLGQGGEQYFGPGTRLTVT.